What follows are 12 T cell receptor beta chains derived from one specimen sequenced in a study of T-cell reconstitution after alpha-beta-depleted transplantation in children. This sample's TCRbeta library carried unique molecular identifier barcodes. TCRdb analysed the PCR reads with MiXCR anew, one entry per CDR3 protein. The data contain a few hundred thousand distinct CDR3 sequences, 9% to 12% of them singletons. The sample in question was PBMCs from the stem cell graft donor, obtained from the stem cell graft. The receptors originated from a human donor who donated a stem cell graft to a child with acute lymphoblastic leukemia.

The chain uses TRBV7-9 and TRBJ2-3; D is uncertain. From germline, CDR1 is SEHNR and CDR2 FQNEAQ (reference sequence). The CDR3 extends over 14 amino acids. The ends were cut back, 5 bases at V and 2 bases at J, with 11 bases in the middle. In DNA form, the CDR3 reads TGTGCCAGCAGCGCAGATATTCCCACAGATACGCAGTATTTT. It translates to CASSADIPTDTQYF. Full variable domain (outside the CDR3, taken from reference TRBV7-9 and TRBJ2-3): DTGVSQNPRHKITKRGQNVTFRCDPISEHNRLYWYRQTLGQGPEFLTYFQNEAQLEKSRLLSDRFSAERPKGSFSTLEIQRTEQGDSAMYLCASSADIPTDTQYFGPGTRLTVL.

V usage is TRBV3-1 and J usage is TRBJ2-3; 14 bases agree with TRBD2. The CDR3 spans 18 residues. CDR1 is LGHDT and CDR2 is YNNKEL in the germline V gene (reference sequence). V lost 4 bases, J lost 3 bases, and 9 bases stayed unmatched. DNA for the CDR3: TGTGCCAGCAGCCCGGGACTAGCGGGAGTCAGTAGGACAGATACGCAGTATTTT. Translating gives CASSPGLAGVSRTDTQYF.

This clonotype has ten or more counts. The CDR3 nucleotides are TGTGCCAGCAGCTTCCCCTCCACGTATACGCAGTATTTT. It codes for CASSFPSTYTQYF. This rearrangement joins TRBV7-2 to TRBJ2-3; no firm D call. The V gene's germline CDR1 is SGHTA and CDR2 FQGNSA. V was clipped by 3 bases and J by 7 bases, with 11 bases between them. This CDR3 is 13 amino acids long.

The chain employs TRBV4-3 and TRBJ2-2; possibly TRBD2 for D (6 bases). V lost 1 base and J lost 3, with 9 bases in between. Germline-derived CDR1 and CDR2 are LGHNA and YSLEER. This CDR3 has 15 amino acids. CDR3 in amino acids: CASSQAEGYTGELFF. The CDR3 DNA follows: TGCGCCAGCAGCCAAGCGGAGGGGTACACCGGGGAGCTGTTTTTT.

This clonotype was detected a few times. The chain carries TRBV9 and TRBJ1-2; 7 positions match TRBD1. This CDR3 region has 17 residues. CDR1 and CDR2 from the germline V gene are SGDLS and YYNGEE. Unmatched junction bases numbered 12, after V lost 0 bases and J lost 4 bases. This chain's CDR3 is CASSVADTGTVGYGYTF. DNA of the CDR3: TGTGCCAGCAGCGTAGCTGACACCGGGACAGTTGGCTATGGCTACACCTTC.

The CDR3 DNA reads as TGCAGCGTTGAAAGAGACAGGGGGTCCTATGGCTACACCTTC. This translates into CSVERDRGSYGYTF. V gene TRBV29-1 combines with J gene TRBJ1-2; 9 bases are a match to TRBD1. The germline V gene has CDR1 SQVTM and CDR2 ANQGSEA. Germline trimming cut 2 bases from V and 4 bases from J; bases unmatched to any gene: 5. The CDR3 is 14 amino acids.

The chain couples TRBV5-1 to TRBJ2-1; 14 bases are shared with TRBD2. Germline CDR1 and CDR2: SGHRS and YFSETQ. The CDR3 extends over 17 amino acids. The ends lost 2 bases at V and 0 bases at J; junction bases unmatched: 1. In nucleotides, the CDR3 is TGCGCCAGCAGCTTTGGACTAGCGGGGGGCTCCTACAATGAGCAGTTCTTC. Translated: CASSFGLAGGSYNEQFF.

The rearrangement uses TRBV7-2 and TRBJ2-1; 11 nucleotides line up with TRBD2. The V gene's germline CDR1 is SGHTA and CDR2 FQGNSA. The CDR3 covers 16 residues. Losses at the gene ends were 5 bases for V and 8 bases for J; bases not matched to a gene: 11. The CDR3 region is CASSPIAGGRSDEQFF. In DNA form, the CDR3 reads TGTGCCAGCAGCCCCATAGCGGGAGGGCGCAGTGATGAGCAGTTCTTC.

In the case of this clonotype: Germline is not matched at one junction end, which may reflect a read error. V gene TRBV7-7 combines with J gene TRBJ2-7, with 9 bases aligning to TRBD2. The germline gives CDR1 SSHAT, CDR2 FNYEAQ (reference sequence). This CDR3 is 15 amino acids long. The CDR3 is CASSQGLAHSYEQYF. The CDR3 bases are TGTGCTAGCAGTCAAGGACTAGCGCATTCCTACGAGCAGTACTTC. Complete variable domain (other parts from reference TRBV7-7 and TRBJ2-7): GAGVSQSPRYKVTKRGQDVTLRCDPISSHATLYWYQQALGQGPEFLTYFNYEAQPDKSGLPSDRFSAERPEGSISTLTIQRTEQRDSAMYRCASSQGLAHSYEQYFGPGTRLTVT.

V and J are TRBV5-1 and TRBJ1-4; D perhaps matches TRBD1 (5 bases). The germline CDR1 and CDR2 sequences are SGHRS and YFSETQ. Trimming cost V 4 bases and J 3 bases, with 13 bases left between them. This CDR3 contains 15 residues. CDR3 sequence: CASSLTALSNEKLFF. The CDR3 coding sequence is TGCGCCAGCAGCCTGACAGCACTGTCTAATGAAAAACTGTTTTTT.

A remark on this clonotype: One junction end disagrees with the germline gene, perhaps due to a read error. CDR3 sequence reads: CASRPEGQGNTDAFF. CDR3 sequence (DNA): TGTGCCAGCAGGCCAGAGGGACAGGGGAACACTGACGCTTTCTTT. This chain links TRBV7-2 with TRBJ1-1, with 10 bases fitting TRBD1. The CDR3 length is 15 residues. CDR1 and CDR2 (germline): SGHTA, FQGNSA. Variable domain in full (rest from reference TRBV7-2 and TRBJ1-1): GAGVSQSPSNKVTEKGKDVELRCDPISGHTALYWYRQSLGQGLEFLIYFQGNSAPDKSGLPSDRFSAERTGGSVSTLTIQRTQQEDSAVYLCASRPEGQGNTDAFFGQGTRLTVV.

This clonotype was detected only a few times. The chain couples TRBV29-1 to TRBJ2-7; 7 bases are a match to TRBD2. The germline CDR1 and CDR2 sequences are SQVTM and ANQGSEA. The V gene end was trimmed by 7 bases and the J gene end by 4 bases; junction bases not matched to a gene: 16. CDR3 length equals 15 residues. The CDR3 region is CSAVGGDYLGYEQYF. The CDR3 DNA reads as TGCAGCGCGGTTGGGGGGGACTACCTTGGGTACGAGCAGTACTTC.